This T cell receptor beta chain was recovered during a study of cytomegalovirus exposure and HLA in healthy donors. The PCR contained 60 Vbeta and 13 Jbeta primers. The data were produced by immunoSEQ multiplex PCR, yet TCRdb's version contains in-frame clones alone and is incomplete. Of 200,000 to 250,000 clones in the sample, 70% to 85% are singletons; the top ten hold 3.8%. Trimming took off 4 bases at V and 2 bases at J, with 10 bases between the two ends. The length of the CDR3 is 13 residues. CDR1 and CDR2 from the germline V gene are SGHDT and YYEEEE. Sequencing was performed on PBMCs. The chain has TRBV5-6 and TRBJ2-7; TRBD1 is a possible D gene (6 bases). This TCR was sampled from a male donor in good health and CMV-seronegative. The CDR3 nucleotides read TGTGCCAGCAGCACCGGGACAACCTACGAGCAGTACTTC. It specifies CASSTGTTYEQYF.